This T cell receptor (beta chain) emerged from a study of a mutant IDH1 vaccine in newly diagnosed glioma. The assay was immunoSEQ multiplex PCR, and TCRdb's table has in-frame clones only and misses some. The table has approximately 57,000 clones, roughly 82% seen once; the top ten hold roughly 3.2%. Time point denoted: week 5, during vaccination. Alongside topical imiquimod, each dose of vaccine comprised 300 ug of mutant IDH1 20-mer peptide. This CDR3 is built from 15 residues. Trimming took 5 bases from V and 1 from J, leaving 12 bases between them. Germline V gene sequence: CDR1 SGHRS, CDR2 YFSETQ. In regard to this clone: Its antigen is as yet unknown.

This TCR derives from a woman aged 18-29 years with glioma. Some clones in this sample may be carry-over from other donors' samples. The material sequenced was PBMCs, taken from a glioma patient whose treatment included an IDH1 peptide vaccine. V gene TRBV5-1 combines with J gene TRBJ2-2; D remains unclear. CDR3 residues: CASSGLHQNTGELFF. The CDR3 DNA follows: TGCGCCAGCAGTGGGCTACACCAGAACACCGGGGAGCTGTTTTTT. Together with reference TRBV5-1 and TRBJ2-2, the CDR3 gives the full variable domain: KAGVTQTPRYLIKTRGQQVTLSCSPISGHRSVSWYQQTPGQGLQFLFEYFSETQRNKGNFPGRFSGRQFSNSRSEMNVSTLELGDSALYLCASSGLHQNTGELFFGEGSRLTVL.